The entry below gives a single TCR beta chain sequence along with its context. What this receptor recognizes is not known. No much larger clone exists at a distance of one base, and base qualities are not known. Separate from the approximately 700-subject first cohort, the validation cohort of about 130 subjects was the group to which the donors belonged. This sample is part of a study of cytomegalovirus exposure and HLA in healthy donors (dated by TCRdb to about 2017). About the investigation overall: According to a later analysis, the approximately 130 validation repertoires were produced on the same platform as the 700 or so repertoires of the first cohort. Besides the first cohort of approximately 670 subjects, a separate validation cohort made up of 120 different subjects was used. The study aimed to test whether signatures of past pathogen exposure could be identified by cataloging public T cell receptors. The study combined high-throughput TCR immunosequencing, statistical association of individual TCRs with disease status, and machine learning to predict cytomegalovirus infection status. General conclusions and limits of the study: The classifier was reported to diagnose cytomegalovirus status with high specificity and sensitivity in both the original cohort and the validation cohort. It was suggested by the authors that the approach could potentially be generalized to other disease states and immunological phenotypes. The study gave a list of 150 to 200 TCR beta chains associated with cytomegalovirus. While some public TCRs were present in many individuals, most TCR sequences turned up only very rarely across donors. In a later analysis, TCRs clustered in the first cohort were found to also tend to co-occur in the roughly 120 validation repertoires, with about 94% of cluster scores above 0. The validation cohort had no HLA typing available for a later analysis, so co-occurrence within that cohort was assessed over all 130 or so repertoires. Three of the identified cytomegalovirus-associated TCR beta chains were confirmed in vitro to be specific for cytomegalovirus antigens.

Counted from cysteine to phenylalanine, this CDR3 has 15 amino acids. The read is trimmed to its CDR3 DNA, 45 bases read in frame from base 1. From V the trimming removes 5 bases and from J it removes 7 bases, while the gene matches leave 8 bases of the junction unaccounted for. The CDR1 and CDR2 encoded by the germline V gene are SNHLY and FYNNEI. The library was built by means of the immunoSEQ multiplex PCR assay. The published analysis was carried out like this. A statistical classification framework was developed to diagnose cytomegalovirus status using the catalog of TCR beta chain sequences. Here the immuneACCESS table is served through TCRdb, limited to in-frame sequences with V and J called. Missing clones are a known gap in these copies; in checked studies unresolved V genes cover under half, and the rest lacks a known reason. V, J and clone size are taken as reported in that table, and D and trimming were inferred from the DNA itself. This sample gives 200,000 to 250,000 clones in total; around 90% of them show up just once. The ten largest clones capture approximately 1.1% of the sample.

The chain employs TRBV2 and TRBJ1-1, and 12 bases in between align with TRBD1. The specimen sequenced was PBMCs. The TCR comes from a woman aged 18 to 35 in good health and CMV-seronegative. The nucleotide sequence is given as TGTGCCAGCAGTCGGGACAGGGGGCGCTTGGATGAAGCTTTCTTT. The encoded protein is CASSRDRGRLDEAFF.